The T cell receptor (beta chain) described here comes from a study of blood T cell repertoires in COVID-19. Study-wide background: Samples representing acute and convalescent COVID-19 were sourced from the United States, Italy and Spain. Nucleic acid was either cDNA or gDNA, and it came from T cells, B-cell-depleted T cells, or PBMCs.

Original analysis: Amplification of reference gene primers was used by the study to estimate nucleated cell counts. The repertoire was sequenced with immunoSEQ multiplex PCR; TCRdb's copy has only in-frame clones and lacks some. For V, J and clone size, that table is used; D and trimming come from the DNA. The data contain about 88,000 clones, around nine tenths of them singletons. This clone was detected only once. V shed 3 bases and J shed 7 bases, with 20 bases lying between them. Germline values: CDR1 SGHNT, CDR2 YYREEE (reference sequence). The CDR3 consists of 16 residues. The sequenced sample was peripheral blood. The TCR comes from a woman older than 75 with acute or convalescent COVID-19. J is TRBJ2-1 and V is TRBV5-4; D is perhaps TRBD2 (6 bases). As DNA, the CDR3 is TGTGCCAGCAGCTCTCCCATAAGACTAGGTGCTAATGAGCAGTTCTTC. Translating gives CASSSPIRLGANEQFF.